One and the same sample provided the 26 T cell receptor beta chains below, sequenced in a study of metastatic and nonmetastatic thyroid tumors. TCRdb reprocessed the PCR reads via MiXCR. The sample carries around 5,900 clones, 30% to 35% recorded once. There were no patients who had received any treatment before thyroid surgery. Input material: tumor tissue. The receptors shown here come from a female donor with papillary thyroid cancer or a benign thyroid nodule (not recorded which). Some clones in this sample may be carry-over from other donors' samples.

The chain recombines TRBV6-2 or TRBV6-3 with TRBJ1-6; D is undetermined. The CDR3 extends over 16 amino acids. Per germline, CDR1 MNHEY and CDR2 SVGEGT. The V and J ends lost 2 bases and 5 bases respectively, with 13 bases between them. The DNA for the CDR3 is TGTGCCAGCAGTTACCTCCAGGAGATAAATAATTCACCCCTCCACTTT. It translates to CASSYLQEINNSPLHF.

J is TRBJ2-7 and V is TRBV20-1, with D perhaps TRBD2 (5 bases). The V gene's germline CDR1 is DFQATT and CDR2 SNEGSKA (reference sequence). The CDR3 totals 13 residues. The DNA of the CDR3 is TGCAGCGGGGTCCTGGCCCTAACCTACGAGCAGTACTTC. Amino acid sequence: CSGVLALTYEQYF.

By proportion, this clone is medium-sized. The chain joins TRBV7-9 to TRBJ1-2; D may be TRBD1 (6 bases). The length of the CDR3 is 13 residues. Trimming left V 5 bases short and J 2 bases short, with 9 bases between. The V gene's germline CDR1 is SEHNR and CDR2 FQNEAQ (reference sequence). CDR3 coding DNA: TGTGCCAGCAGCAAAACAGGGAACTATGGCTACACCTTC. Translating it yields CASSKTGNYGYTF. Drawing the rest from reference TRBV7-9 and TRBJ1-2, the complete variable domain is DTGVSQNPRHKITKRGQNVTFRCDPISEHNRLYWYRQTLGQGPEFLTYFQNEAQLEKSRLLSDRFSAERPKGSFSTLEIQRTEQGDSAMYLCASSKTGNYGYTFGSGTRLTVV.

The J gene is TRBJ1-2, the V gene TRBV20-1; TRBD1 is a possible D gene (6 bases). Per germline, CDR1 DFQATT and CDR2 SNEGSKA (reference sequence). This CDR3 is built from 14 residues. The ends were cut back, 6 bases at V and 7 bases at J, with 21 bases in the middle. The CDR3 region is CSASTGHGGGGYTF. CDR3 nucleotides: TGCAGTGCAAGCACCGGACATGGAGGGGGTGGCTACACCTTC.

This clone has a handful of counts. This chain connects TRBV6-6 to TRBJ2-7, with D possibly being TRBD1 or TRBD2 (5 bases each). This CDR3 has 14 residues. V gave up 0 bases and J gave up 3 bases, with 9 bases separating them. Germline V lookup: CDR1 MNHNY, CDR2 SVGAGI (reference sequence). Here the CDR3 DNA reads TGTGCCAGCAGTTACTCTGTGGGGGACTACGAGCAGTACTTC. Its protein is CASSYSVGDYEQYF.

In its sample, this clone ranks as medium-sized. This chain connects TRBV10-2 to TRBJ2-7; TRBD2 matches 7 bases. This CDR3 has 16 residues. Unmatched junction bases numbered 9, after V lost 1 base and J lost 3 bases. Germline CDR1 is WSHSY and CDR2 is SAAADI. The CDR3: CASSEFRAGSYYEQYF. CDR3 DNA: TGCGCCAGCAGTGAGTTTCGAGCGGGATCATACTACGAGCAGTACTTC.

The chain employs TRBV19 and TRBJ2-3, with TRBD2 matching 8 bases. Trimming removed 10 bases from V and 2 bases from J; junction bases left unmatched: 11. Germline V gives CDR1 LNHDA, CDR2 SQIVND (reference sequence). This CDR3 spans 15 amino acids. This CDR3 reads CATKPGLGLTDTQYF. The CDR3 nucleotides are TGTGCCACCAAACCGGGACTAGGACTCACAGATACGCAGTATTTT.

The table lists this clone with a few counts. The CDR3 is CASSWGQADTQYF. As DNA, the CDR3 is TGTGCCAGCAGTTGGGGACAGGCAGATACGCAGTATTTT. V usage is TRBV12-3 or TRBV12-4 and J usage is TRBJ2-3; TRBD1 matches at 8 bases. V lost 4 bases and J lost 4; bases outside the gene matches: 1. This CDR3 is 13 amino acids long.

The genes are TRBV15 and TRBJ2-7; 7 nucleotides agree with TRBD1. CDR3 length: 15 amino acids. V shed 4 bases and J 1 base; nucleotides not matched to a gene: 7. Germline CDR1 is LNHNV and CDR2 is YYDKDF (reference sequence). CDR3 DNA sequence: TGTGCCACCAGCAAAGACAGGGCAGGGTCCTACGAGCAGTACTTC. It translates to CATSKDRAGSYEQYF.

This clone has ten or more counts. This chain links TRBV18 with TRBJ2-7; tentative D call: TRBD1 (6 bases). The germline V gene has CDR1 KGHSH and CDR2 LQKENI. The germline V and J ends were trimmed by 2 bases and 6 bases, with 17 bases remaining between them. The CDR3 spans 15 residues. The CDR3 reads CASSPRGTPTGEQYF. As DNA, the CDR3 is TGTGCCAGCTCACCAAGGGGGACCCCTACAGGCGAGCAGTACTTC.

CDR3 loop: CASSWGAGLATNTQYF. The CDR3 DNA reads as TGTGCCAGCAGCTGGGGGGCGGGACTAGCGACCAATACGCAGTATTTT. J is TRBJ2-3 and V is TRBV9; TRBD2 matches 10 bases. CDR1 SGDLS and CDR2 YYNGEE come from the germline V gene. This CDR3 is built from 16 residues. J was trimmed by 7 bases and V by 4 bases; bases with no gene match: 12.

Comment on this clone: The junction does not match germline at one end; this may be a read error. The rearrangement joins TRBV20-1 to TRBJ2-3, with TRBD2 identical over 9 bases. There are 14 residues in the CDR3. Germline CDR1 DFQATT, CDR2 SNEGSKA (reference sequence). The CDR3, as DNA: TGCAGTGTATGGACCTCTGCGGGAGGGGATACTCAGTATTTT. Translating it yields CSVWTSAGGDTQYF.

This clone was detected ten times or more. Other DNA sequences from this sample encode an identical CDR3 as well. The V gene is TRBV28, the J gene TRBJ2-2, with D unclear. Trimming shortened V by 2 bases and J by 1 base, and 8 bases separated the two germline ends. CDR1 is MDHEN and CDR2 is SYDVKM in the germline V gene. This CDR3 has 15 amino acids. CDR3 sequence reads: CASSLPEKNTGELFF. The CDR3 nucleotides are TGTGCCAGCAGTTTACCAGAAAAGAACACCGGGGAGCTGTTTTTT.

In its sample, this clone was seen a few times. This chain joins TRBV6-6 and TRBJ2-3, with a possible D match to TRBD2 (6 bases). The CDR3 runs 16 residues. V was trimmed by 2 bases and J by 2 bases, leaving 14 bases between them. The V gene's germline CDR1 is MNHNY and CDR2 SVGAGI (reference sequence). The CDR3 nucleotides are TGTGCCAGCAGTTACATAGCGGACCCTATCACAGATACGCAGTATTTT. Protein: CASSYIADPITDTQYF.

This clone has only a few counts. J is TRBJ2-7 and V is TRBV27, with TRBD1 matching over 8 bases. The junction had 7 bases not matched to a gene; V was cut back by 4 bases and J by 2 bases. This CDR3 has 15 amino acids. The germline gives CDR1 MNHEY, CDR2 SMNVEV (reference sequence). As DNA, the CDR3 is TGTGCCAGCAGTTCCAGGACAGGGCGGACCTACGAGCAGTACTTC. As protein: CASSSRTGRTYEQYF.

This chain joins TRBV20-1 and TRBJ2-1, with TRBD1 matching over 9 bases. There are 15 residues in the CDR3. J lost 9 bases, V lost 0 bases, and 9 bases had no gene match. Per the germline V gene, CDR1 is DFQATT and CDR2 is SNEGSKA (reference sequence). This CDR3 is CSAREGTGFGAEQFF. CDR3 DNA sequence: TGCAGTGCTAGAGAGGGGACAGGGTTTGGCGCTGAGCAGTTCTTC.

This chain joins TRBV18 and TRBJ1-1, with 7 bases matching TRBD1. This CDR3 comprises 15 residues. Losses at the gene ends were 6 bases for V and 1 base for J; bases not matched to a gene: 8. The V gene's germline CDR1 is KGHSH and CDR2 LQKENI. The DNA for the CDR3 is TGTGCCAGCTCTCTCCGGGACAGTCGGAACACTGAAGCTTTCTTT. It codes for CASSLRDSRNTEAFF.

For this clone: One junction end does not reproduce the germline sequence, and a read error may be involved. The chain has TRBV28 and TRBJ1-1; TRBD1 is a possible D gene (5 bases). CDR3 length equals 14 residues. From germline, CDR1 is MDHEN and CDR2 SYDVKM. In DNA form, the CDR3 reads TGTGCCAGCGGCCGCCAGGCAGGGAACACTGAATCTTTCTTT. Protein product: CASGRQAGNTESFF.

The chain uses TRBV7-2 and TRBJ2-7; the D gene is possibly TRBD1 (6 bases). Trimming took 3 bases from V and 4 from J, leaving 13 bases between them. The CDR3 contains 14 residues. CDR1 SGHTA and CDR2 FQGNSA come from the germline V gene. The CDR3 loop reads CASSFPGRGYEQYF. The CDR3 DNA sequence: TGTGCCAGCAGCTTTCCCGGCAGGGGTTACGAGCAGTACTTC.

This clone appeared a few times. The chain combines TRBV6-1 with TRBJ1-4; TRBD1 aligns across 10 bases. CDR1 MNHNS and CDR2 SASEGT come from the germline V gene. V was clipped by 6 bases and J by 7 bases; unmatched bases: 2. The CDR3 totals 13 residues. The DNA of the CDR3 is TGTGCCAGCAGCGGACAGGGGGGTGAAAAACTGTTTTTT. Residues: CASSGQGGEKLFF.

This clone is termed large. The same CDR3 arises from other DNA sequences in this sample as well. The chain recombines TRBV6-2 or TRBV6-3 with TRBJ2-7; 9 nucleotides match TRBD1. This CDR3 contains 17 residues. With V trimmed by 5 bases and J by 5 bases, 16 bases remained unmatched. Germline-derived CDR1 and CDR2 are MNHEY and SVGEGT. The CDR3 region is CASSPSPHRGRNHEQYF. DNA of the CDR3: TGTGCCAGCAGTCCATCCCCCCACAGGGGGCGAAATCACGAGCAGTACTTC.

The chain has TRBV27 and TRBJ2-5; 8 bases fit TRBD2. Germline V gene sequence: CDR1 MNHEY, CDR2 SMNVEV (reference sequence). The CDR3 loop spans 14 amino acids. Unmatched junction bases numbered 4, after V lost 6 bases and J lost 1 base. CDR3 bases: TGTGCCAGCAGAGCGGGGGCCTTCCAAGAGACCCAGTACTTC. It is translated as CASRAGAFQETQYF.

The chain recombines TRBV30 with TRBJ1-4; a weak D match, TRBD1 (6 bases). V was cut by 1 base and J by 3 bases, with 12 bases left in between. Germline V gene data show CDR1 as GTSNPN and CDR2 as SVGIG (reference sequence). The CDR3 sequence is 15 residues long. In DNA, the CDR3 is TGTGCCTGGAGTGGGGACATCGCGGCTAATGAAAAACTGTTTTTT. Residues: CAWSGDIAANEKLFF.

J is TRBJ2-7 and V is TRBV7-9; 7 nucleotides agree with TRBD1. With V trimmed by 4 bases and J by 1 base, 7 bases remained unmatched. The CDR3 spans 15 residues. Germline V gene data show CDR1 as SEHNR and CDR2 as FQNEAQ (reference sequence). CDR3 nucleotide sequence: TGTGCCAGCAGCTCACAGGGGTCCCTTTCCTACGAGCAGTACTTC. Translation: CASSSQGSLSYEQYF.

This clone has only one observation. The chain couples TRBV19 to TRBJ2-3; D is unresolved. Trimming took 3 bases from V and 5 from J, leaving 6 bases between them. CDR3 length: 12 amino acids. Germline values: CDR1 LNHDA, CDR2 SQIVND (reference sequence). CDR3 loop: CASSISRDTQYF. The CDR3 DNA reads TGTGCCAGTAGTATCTCTAGAGATACGCAGTATTTT.

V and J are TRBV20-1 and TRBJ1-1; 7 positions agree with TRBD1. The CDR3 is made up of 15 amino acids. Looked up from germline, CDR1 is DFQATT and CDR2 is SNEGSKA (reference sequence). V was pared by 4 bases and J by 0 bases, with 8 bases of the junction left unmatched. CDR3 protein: CSAIPDTGVNTEAFF. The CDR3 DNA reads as TGCAGTGCTATACCCGATACAGGGGTGAACACTGAAGCTTTCTTT.